This entry lists 29 T cell receptor beta chains sequenced from one sample in a study of T-cell reconstitution after alpha-beta-depleted transplantation in children (dated by TCRdb to the mid-2010s). The library was made by PCR. The sample was run on an Illumina HiSeq 2500. TCR libraries were prepared with molecular barcoding, using unique molecular identifiers to normalize TCRbeta repertoire quantification. TCRdb redid the processing of the public reads, applying fastp at Q25 and MiXCR, and retained in-frame beta chains. Each CDR3 protein appears once, grouped with its most common genes and DNA. The table for this sample lists hundreds of thousands of distinct CDR3 sequences; approximately 12% of them were counted only once. About 2% of the sample is held by the ten biggest clonotypes. The label giving this sample's treatment or condition can be read as: allogeneic hematopoietic cell transplantation with graft depleted of TCRalphabeta T cells and CD19 B cells.

The sequencing used PBMCs, mostly from graft donor cells, collected 360 days after TCRalphabeta/CD19-depleted stem cell transplant. The receptors originated from a male patient younger than 18 who had a stem cell transplant for acute myeloid leukemia, so the T cells may come from the graft donor.

This chain uses TRBV5-1 with TRBJ2-1; D tentatively reads TRBD1 or TRBD2 (6 bases each). The CDR3 loop spans 17 amino acids. Deletions cut 4 bases from V and 8 bases from J, with 25 bases between. Germline CDR1 and CDR2: SGHRS and YFSETQ. The CDR3: CASSPPASRERGDEQFF. In DNA, the CDR3 is TGCGCCAGCAGCCCTCCCGCTAGCCGTGAGAGGGGGGATGAGCAGTTCTTC.

This clonotype was recorded many times. This sequence joins TRBV4-3 and TRBJ2-3; 7 nucleotides line up with TRBD2. Germline loops: CDR1 LGHNA, CDR2 YSLEER. CDR3 length: 15 residues. V was clipped by 1 base and J by 6 bases; unmatched bases: 7. CDR3 in DNA: TGCGCCAGCAGCCAAGGGCTAGACGGGAGGGATACGCAGTATTTT. Translation gives CASSQGLDGRDTQYF.

The sample holds many counts of this clonotype. The gene calls are TRBV10-3 and TRBJ2-7; the match to TRBD1 covers 10 bases. The CDR3 sequence is 14 residues long. CDR1 ENHRY and CDR2 SYGVKD come from the germline V gene. Trimming took 6 bases from V and 6 from J; bases not matched to a gene: 8. The CDR3 reads CAIRADRGRVEQYF. The CDR3 DNA is TGTGCCATCAGGGCTGACAGGGGGCGGGTCGAGCAGTACTTC.

The chain carries TRBV11-2 and TRBJ2-2, with TRBD2 matching over 9 bases. The ends lost 1 base at V and 0 bases at J; junction bases unmatched: 9. CDR3 length equals 19 residues. Germline CDR1 reads SGHAT; CDR2 reads FQNNGV. The CDR3 sequence: CASSLVGWLAGSNTGELFF. For the CDR3, the DNA is TGTGCCAGCAGCTTAGTAGGGTGGCTAGCGGGATCGAACACCGGGGAGCTGTTTTTT.

This clonotype was detected ten times or more. The chain couples TRBV18 to TRBJ2-3; possible D gene TRBD1, 5 bases. The CDR3 totals 15 residues. V was clipped by 0 bases and J by 8 bases, with 15 bases between them. Germline V CDR1 and CDR2: KGHSH, LQKENI. DNA for the CDR3: TGTGCCAGCTCACCACCCGTTGGGGCCCACGGTACGCAGTATTTT. The encoded protein is CASSPPVGAHGTQYF.

The rearrangement joins TRBV28 to TRBJ2-1, with 8 nucleotides matching TRBD2. Germline CDR1 is MDHEN and CDR2 is SYDVKM. The CDR3 extends over 12 amino acids. With 7 bases clipped from V and 9 bases from J, the junction kept 5 bases outside the gene matches. The CDR3 nucleotides are TGTGCCAGCACCCGGGAGGGCGGTGAGCAGTTCTTC. It translates to CASTREGGEQFF.

This rearrangement joins TRBV6-2 or TRBV6-3 to TRBJ2-1; 10 positions agree with TRBD1. This CDR3 contains 21 residues. The germline CDR1 and CDR2 sequences are MNHEY and SVGEGT. Trimming at V came to 0 bases and at J to 7 bases, leaving 21 bases not matched to a gene. The CDR3 loop reads CASSYSLLSVLRQGAWNEQFF. As DNA, the CDR3 is TGTGCCAGCAGTTACTCCCTCTTATCCGTCTTGAGACAGGGGGCTTGGAATGAGCAGTTCTTC.

The rearrangement uses TRBV2 and TRBJ2-4, with D maybe TRBD2 (5 bases). The V end was cut by 7 bases, the J end by 0 bases, with 13 bases between. This CDR3 is built from 15 residues. Germline V gene data show CDR1 as SNHLY and CDR2 as FYNNEI. The CDR3 loop is CASNGIALAKNIQYF. The CDR3 DNA sequence: TGTGCCAGCAACGGGATAGCGCTAGCCAAAAACATTCAGTACTTC. Supplemented by reference TRBV2 and TRBJ2-4, the full variable domain reads EPEVTQTPSHQVTQMGQEVILRCVPISNHLYFYWYRQILGQKVEFLVSFYNNEISEKSEIFDDQFSVERPDGSNFTLKIRSTKLEDSAMYFCASNGIALAKNIQYFGAGTRLSVL.

The table lists this clonotype with a few counts. This rearrangement joins TRBV7-9 to TRBJ2-7; TRBD2 matches at 9 bases. The CDR3 contains 15 residues. Germline-derived CDR1 and CDR2 are SEHNR and FQNEAQ (reference sequence). The ends lost 5 bases at V and 2 bases at J; junction bases unmatched: 7. CDR3 sequence (DNA): TGTGCCAGCAGCCTTCAGCGGGAGGAACCCTACGAGCAGTACTTC. Translation: CASSLQREEPYEQYF. Complete variable domain (other parts from reference TRBV7-9 and TRBJ2-7): DTGVSQNPRHKITKRGQNVTFRCDPISEHNRLYWYRQTLGQGPEFLTYFQNEAQLEKSRLLSDRFSAERPKGSFSTLEIQRTEQGDSAMYLCASSLQREEPYEQYFGPGTRLTVT.

This clonotype was counted at least ten times. This chain links TRBV5-1 with TRBJ2-5, with 11 bases lining up with TRBD1. Trimming at V came to 5 bases and at J to 1 base, leaving 7 bases not matched to a gene. CDR1 SGHRS and CDR2 YFSETQ come from the germline V gene. The CDR3 length is 16 residues. Here the CDR3 reads CASRILGTGGQETQYF. The CDR3 DNA sequence: TGCGCCAGCAGGATTCTTGGGACAGGGGGCCAAGAGACCCAGTACTTC.

This clonotype was seen repeatedly, ten times or more. The chain recombines TRBV12-3 or TRBV12-4 with TRBJ2-7; 8 positions match TRBD2. The CDR3 has 14 amino acids. Trimming at V came to 6 bases and at J to 4 bases, leaving 8 bases not matched to a gene. The CDR3 DNA is TGTGCCAGCAGCCGCATTGAGCGGGAGTACGAGCAGTACTTC. This encodes CASSRIEREYEQYF.

This clonotype appeared many times. The rearrangement joins TRBV20-1 to TRBJ2-3, with TRBD1 matching over 7 bases. J lost 2 bases, V lost 6 bases, and 14 bases had no gene match. The CDR3 covers 16 residues. Germline V CDR1 and CDR2: DFQATT, SNEGSKA (reference sequence). The CDR3: CSAPPHAGTVTDTQYF. Written as DNA, the CDR3 is TGCAGTGCGCCCCCTCACGCCGGGACAGTCACAGATACGCAGTATTTT.

The genes are TRBV21-1 and TRBJ1-2; the table's TRBD1 call for D was not verified on the DNA. TRBV21-1 constitutes a pseudogene. The CDR3 has 16 residues. CDR3 amino acids: CASSLTGGGPNYGYTF. The CDR3 nucleotides are TGTGCCAGCAGCTTAACAGGAGGGGGACCTAACTATGGCTACACCTTC.

This clonotype has just a few counts. CDR3 nucleotide sequence: TGTGCCAGCACCCTGGCCGGGAGGGGCGATGAGCAGTTCTTC. Translated: CASTLAGRGDEQFF. V usage is TRBV6-1 and J usage is TRBJ2-1; TRBD2 aligns across 8 bases. CDR3 length equals 14 residues. Trimming took 7 bases from V and 8 from J; bases not matched to a gene: 10. Germline V gives CDR1 MNHNS, CDR2 SASEGT.

The rearrangement joins TRBV20-1 to TRBJ2-7; TRBD2 aligns across 7 bases. Germline V gene data show CDR1 as DFQATT and CDR2 as SNEGSKA (reference sequence). Germline trimming cut 3 bases from V and 0 bases from J; bases unmatched to any gene: 8. The CDR3 loop spans 15 amino acids. The CDR3 sequence: CSARGYLAVSYEQYF. The DNA of the CDR3 is TGCAGTGCTAGGGGGTATCTAGCGGTCTCCTACGAGCAGTACTTC.

The chain is built from TRBV4-2 and TRBJ2-3; 9 positions match TRBD2. Per the germline V gene, CDR1 is LGHNA and CDR2 is YNFKEQ. V lost 1 base, J lost 7 bases, and 6 bases stayed unmatched. CDR3 length equals 15 residues. The CDR3 DNA reads TGTGCCAGCAGCCAAGTCGGAGCGGGAGGTAATACGCAGTATTTT. Residues: CASSQVGAGGNTQYF.

This clonotype has more than one count but fewer than ten. This chain joins TRBV15 and TRBJ2-7; TRBD2 might be the D (6 bases). V dropped 5 bases and J dropped 1 base, with 15 bases sitting between them. Germline loops: CDR1 LNHNV, CDR2 YYDKDF (reference sequence). The CDR3 is 15 amino acids. The CDR3 coding sequence is TGTGCCACCAGCTCCCGACTAGGAGGATCCTACGAGCAGTACTTC. Its translation: CATSSRLGGSYEQYF.

Only a few counts were recorded for this clonotype. The V call is TRBV7-8, the J call TRBJ1-2; 7 positions agree with TRBD1. CDR1 is SGHVS, CDR2 FQNEAQ, per germline. The V gene end was trimmed by 6 bases and the J gene end by 1 base; junction bases not matched to a gene: 5. The CDR3 totals 14 residues. The CDR3: CASSRDRNNYGYTF. The CDR3, as DNA: TGTGCCAGCAGTCGGGACAGAAATAACTATGGCTACACCTTC.

In its sample, this clonotype was seen many times. The chain uses TRBV25-1 and TRBJ2-7; D might be TRBD2 (6 bases). The length of the CDR3 is 17 residues. The V end lost 1 base, the J end lost 4 bases, and 20 bases lay between the germline ends. Germline CDR1 and CDR2: MGHDK and SYGVNS. This CDR3 is CASSESRLGGTWYEQYF. In DNA, the CDR3 is TGTGCCAGCAGTGAATCCCGATTGGGGGGAACCTGGTACGAGCAGTACTTC.

V and J are TRBV5-1 and TRBJ2-1; TRBD1 or TRBD2 may be the D gene (7 bases each). The V and J ends lost 5 bases and 4 bases respectively, with 25 bases between them. CDR3 length: 18 residues. Per germline, CDR1 SGHRS and CDR2 YFSETQ. CDR3 sequence: CASSLTARAGGVYNEQFF. CDR3 coding DNA: TGCGCCAGCAGTTTGACTGCGAGGGCAGGGGGGGTATACAATGAGCAGTTCTTC.

The chain carries TRBV20-1 and TRBJ2-3; D is perhaps TRBD1 or TRBD2 (6 bases each). The CDR3 is made up of 15 amino acids. V was cut by 5 bases and J by 2 bases, with 17 bases left in between. The germline V gene has CDR1 DFQATT and CDR2 SNEGSKA (reference sequence). CDR3 sequence (DNA): TGCAGTGCTTCGGGTTCGGGGGCAGTCACAGATACGCAGTATTTT. Its translation is CSASGSGAVTDTQYF.

The chain couples TRBV6-4 to TRBJ2-1; D is perhaps TRBD2 (6 bases). The CDR3 consists of 14 residues. The V end was cut by 2 bases, the J end by 6 bases, with 11 bases between. The V gene's germline CDR1 is MRHNA and CDR2 SNTAGT. The CDR3 sequence is CASSDPGGTNEQFF. The CDR3 nucleotides read TGTGCCAGCAGTGACCCAGGCGGGACCAATGAGCAGTTCTTC.

This clonotype appeared many times. The chain has TRBV4-3 and TRBJ2-7; 10 nucleotides agree with TRBD2. Germline values: CDR1 LGHNA, CDR2 YSLEER. There are 14 residues in the CDR3. The V segment lost 11 bases and the J segment 3 bases; nucleotides outside the gene matches: 10. The chain's CDR3 is CACLKREGGYEQYF. CDR3 in DNA: TGCGCCTGCTTAAAGCGGGAGGGCGGCTACGAGCAGTACTTC.

The genes are TRBV5-1 and TRBJ2-3, with 11 positions matching TRBD2. Per germline, CDR1 SGHRS and CDR2 YFSETQ. J lost 3 bases, V lost 5 bases, and 2 bases had no gene match. The CDR3 loop spans 14 amino acids. The CDR3 nucleotides read TGCGCCAGCAGAATAGCGGGAGGGACAGATACGCAGTATTTT. Translation: CASRIAGGTDTQYF. Full variable domain (remainder filled in from reference TRBV5-1 and TRBJ2-3): KAGVTQTPRYLIKTRGQQVTLSCSPISGHRSVSWYQQTPGQGLQFLFEYFSETQRNKGNFPGRFSGRQFSNSRSEMNVSTLELGDSALYLCASRIAGGTDTQYFGPGTRLTVL.

This chain joins TRBV6-5 and TRBJ2-7; D could derive from TRBD1 or TRBD2 (5 bases each). This CDR3 is built from 14 residues. V lost 7 bases to trimming and J lost 0 bases, with 13 bases between them. Germline CDR1 MNHEY, CDR2 SVGAGI. Written as DNA, the CDR3 is TGTGCCAGCAACCCCGGGACGGCCTCCTACGAGCAGTACTTC. This gives the protein CASNPGTASYEQYF.

The chain employs TRBV25-1 and TRBJ2-1; D unresolved. Trimming pared 1 base from V and 1 base from J, leaving 17 bases between. Germline CDR1 and CDR2: MGHDK and SYGVNS. The CDR3 has 18 residues. CDR3 DNA sequence: TGTGCCAGCAGTGAATCTCGCTCTGTCCTCAGGTCCTACAATGAGCAGTTCTTC. As protein: CASSESRSVLRSYNEQFF.

This clonotype was detected only a few times. The chain joins TRBV6-5 to TRBJ2-3; 14 nucleotides match TRBD2. The CDR3 totals 18 residues. J was trimmed by 0 bases and V by 3 bases; bases with no gene match: 5. CDR1 is MNHEY and CDR2 is SVGAGI in the germline V gene. CDR3 sequence reads: CASSYWTSGRLSTDTQYF. The CDR3 coding sequence is TGTGCCAGCAGTTATTGGACTAGCGGGAGGCTTAGCACAGATACGCAGTATTTT.

This clonotype was seen a few times. The J gene is TRBJ2-7, the V gene TRBV2; the match to TRBD1 covers 8 bases. Germline loops: CDR1 SNHLY, CDR2 FYNNEI. The CDR3 has 17 amino acids. V dropped 6 bases and J dropped 0; count of bases not matched to a gene: 13. The CDR3 region has the DNA TGTGCCAGCAGCAGAGACAGGGGCCCTTTAACCTCCTACGAGCAGTACTTC. Its translation is CASSRDRGPLTSYEQYF.

This clonotype showed up just a few times. The chain uses TRBV4-1 and TRBJ2-1, with 13 bases fitting TRBD2. Germline lookup yields CDR1 MGHRA and CDR2 YSYEKL. The CDR3 extends over 14 amino acids. Trimming removed 6 bases from V and 10 bases from J; junction bases left unmatched: 6. The CDR3 reads CASRGLAGRREQFF. CDR3 DNA: TGCGCCAGCAGGGGACTAGCGGGACGACGAGAGCAGTTCTTC.